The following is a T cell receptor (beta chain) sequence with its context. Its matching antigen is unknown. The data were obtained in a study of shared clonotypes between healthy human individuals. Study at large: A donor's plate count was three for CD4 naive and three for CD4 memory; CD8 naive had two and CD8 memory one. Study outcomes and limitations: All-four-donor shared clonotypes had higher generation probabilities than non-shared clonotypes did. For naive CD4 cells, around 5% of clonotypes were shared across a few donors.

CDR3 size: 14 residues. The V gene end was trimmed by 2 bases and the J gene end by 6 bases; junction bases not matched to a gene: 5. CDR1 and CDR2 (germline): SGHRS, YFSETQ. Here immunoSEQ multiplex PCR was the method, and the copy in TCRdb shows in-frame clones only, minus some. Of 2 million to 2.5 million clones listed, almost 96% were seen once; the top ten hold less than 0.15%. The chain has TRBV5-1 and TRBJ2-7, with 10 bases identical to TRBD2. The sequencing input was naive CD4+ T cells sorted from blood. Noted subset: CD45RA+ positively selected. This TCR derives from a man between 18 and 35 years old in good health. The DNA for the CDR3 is TGCGCCAGCAGCTTCGTAGCGGGGGGTCGCGAGCAGTACTTC. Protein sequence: CASSFVAGGREQYF.